The clone carrying this T cell receptor (beta chain) was picked up a small number of times. The data originate from a study of blood T cells in healthy people across ages. The second PCR ran roughly 7 to 12 cycles with a sample-barcoded 5' primer and J-beta primers. TCRdb passed the 5' RACE reads through MiXCR, listing each CDR3 protein once. The sample records around 870,000 distinct CDR3 sequences, around 30% being singletons. The germline gives CDR1 SGDLS, CDR2 YYNGEE. The CDR3 has 17 amino acids. V gave up 2 bases and J gave up 0 bases, with 17 bases separating them. The chain recombines TRBV9 with TRBJ1-2, with D perhaps matching TRBD1 (5 bases). The specimen sequenced was blood. The TCR sequence derives from a woman at least 80 years old in good health. The CDR3 reads CASSVGGSGAANYGYTF. The CDR3 DNA follows: TGTGCCAGCAGCGTGGGTGGGAGCGGGGCAGCTAACTATGGCTACACCTTC.